Listed below are T cell receptor beta chains from one sample, sequenced in a study of monozygotic twins with inflammatory bowel disease. No DNA is given; TCRdb re-called the 5' RACE reads and lists each CDR3 protein once. Here the sample table reports around 220,000 distinct CDR3 sequences. The sequencing input was blood. These TCRs come from a human donor with ulcerative colitis or Crohn's disease, or a healthy co-twin of an affected twin (not recorded which). Both conserved end residues are part of each CDR3. The order of the fields is V gene, J gene, CDR3 protein.

>TRBV11-3|TRBJ1-1
CASSTRDRGEAFF
>TRBV7-9|TRBJ2-1
CASTQGTYNEQFF
>TRBV5-5|TRBJ1-4
CASSFAELGNEKLFF
>TRBV14|TRBJ2-1
CASSRPAPGEFNEQFF
>TRBV28|TRBJ1-4
CASTETGTYEKLFF
>TRBV5-1|TRBJ2-7
CASSSRPDSYEQYF
>TRBV29-1|TRBJ1-2
CSIDGGSGYTF
>TRBV5-1|TRBJ1-2
CASSPGQGKAVSGYTF
>TRBV5-1|TRBJ1-5
CASSLVPTTGSNQPQHF
>TRBV7-2|TRBJ2-5
CAPKGLARHLKETQYF
>TRBV5-6|TRBJ1-1
CASSYQGGAFF
>TRBV4-1|TRBJ1-6
CASSRETGASSYNSPLHF
>TRBV7-6|TRBJ1-5
CASSSTPNQPQHF
>TRBV15|TRBJ1-4
CATSSFSTGRTNEKLFF
>TRBV7-9|TRBJ2-3
CASSFPRASSWNTQYF
>TRBV24-1|TRBJ1-5
CATSGQASNQPQHF
>TRBV18|TRBJ2-3
CASSPLAGGSTDTQYF
>TRBV4-1|TRBJ2-2
CASSQEGMNTGELFF
>TRBV9|TRBJ2-7
CASSVGTDPYEQYF
>TRBV5-1|TRBJ2-3
CASSTGTGPGDTQYF
>TRBV10-3|TRBJ1-1
CAISDIAEAFF
>TRBV11-2|TRBJ1-2
CASSPGGGFYGYTF
>TRBV10-3|TRBJ1-4
CAISEGRKLFF
>TRBV7-2|TRBJ1-3
CASSLWLGSGNTIYF
>TRBV20-1|TRBJ1-1
CSASAGTDSEAFF
>TRBV2|TRBJ1-4
CASSGLPGTGDEKLFF
>TRBV5-1|TRBJ2-5
CASSSPENRGRGETQYF
>TRBV28|TRBJ1-3
CASSSPGERSGNTIYF
>TRBV5-1|TRBJ2-6
CASSFSRDSGANVLTF
>TRBV5-6|TRBJ2-7
CASSLGLANSYEQYF
>TRBV4-2|TRBJ1-1
CASSQDLAGGAFF
>TRBV3-1|TRBJ1-1
CASSQGAGGAWTEAFF
>TRBV5-6|TRBJ1-2
CASSIGQEIYGYTF
>TRBV6-5|TRBJ2-7
CASSYSSTPGYEQYF
>TRBV6-2/TRBV6-3|TRBJ2-7
CASSRSGHPLVEQYF